The next 18 T cell receptor beta chains were all read from a single sample in a study of shared clonotypes between healthy human individuals. Using immunoSEQ multiplex PCR, the repertoire was profiled, and TCRdb retains in-frame clones only, with some absent. The table lists 2 million to 3 million clones, under 95% of them singletons. The sequenced material came from naive CD4+ T cells from PBMCs. Subset indicated: CD45RA+ positively selected. Receptors originate from a man between 18 and 35 years old in good health. Some clones in this sample may be carry-over from other donors' samples.

The J gene is TRBJ1-5, the V gene TRBV7-3; D may be TRBD1 (6 bases). The germline V and J ends were trimmed by 3 bases and 7 bases, with 10 bases remaining between them. The CDR3 sequence is 13 residues long. Germline-derived CDR1 and CDR2 are SGHTA and FQGTGA. This CDR3 reads CASSFNRDQPQHF. CDR3 in DNA: TGTGCCAGCAGCTTCAACAGGGACCAGCCCCAGCATTTT.

This clone appeared a single time. The V and J genes are TRBV10-3 and TRBJ2-7; 10 nucleotides align to TRBD1. In germline, CDR1 is ENHRY, CDR2 SYGVKD. The ends lost 8 bases at V and 2 bases at J; junction bases unmatched: 6. The CDR3 sequence is 14 residues long. Here the CDR3 DNA reads TGTGCCATCGGTAGAGGACAGGGGGCCTACGAGCAGTACTTC. Residues: CAIGRGQGAYEQYF.

The CDR3 sequence: CASSTRPSGRTITMRKFF. In nucleotides, the CDR3 is TGTGCCAGCAGCACGCGCCCTAGCGGGAGGACAATTACAATGAGGAAATTCTTC. The chain is built from TRBV7-8 and TRBJ2-1, with 11 bases fitting TRBD2. With 5 bases clipped from V and 16 bases from J, the junction kept 25 bases outside the gene matches. CDR1 SGHVS and CDR2 FQNEAQ come from the germline V gene. CDR3 size: 18 residues.

The V gene is TRBV6-1, the J gene TRBJ1-3, with no clear D. The germline gives CDR1 MNHNS, CDR2 SASEGT. V shed 7 bases and J shed 6 bases, with 16 bases lying between them. The CDR3 consists of 14 residues. The CDR3 protein is CASTVGSSVNTIYF. The CDR3 DNA reads TGTGCCAGCACGGTGGGCAGCTCCGTAAACACCATATATTTT.

The rearrangement joins TRBV5-4 to TRBJ2-2, with 7 nucleotides matching TRBD2. Unmatched junction bases numbered 4, after V lost 2 bases and J lost 6 bases. The CDR3 runs 14 residues. Germline V lookup: CDR1 SGHNT, CDR2 YYREEE (reference sequence). CDR3 coding DNA: TGTGCCAGCAGCTTCAAACTAGCGCCCGGGGAGCTGTTTTTT. Its translation is CASSFKLAPGELFF. Using reference TRBV5-4 and TRBJ2-2 for the parts outside the CDR3, the full variable domain is ETGVTQSPTHLIKTRGQQVTLRCSSQSGHNTVSWYQQALGQGPQFIFQYYREEENGRGNFPPRFSGLQFPNYSSELNVNALELDDSALYLCASSFKLAPGELFFGEGSRLTVL.

About this clone: The same CDR3 arises from other DNA sequences in this sample as well. CDR3 amino acids: CASSLRGQPQHF. For the CDR3, the DNA is TGTGCCAGCAGTCTCCGGGGTCAGCCCCAGCATTTT. The gene calls are TRBV28 and TRBJ1-5, with D unclear. The CDR3 consists of 12 residues. Germline V gene data show CDR1 as MDHEN and CDR2 as SYDVKM. V shed 5 bases and J shed 6 bases, with 8 bases lying between them.

This chain joins TRBV5-4 and TRBJ2-7, with D unclear. This CDR3 has 14 residues. Germline values: CDR1 SGHNT, CDR2 YYREEE (reference sequence). V lost 5 bases and J 6 bases, leaving 18 bases between the germline ends. The CDR3 DNA sequence: TGTGCCAGCAGTTATCACCCTATACCTAGCGAGCAGTACTTC. It codes for CASSYHPIPSEQYF.

The chain couples TRBV11-2 to TRBJ1-1; D is perhaps TRBD1 (5 bases). V was shortened by 5 bases and J by 11 bases, with 12 bases between the two germline ends. Germline loops: CDR1 SGHAT, CDR2 FQNNGV. This CDR3 contains 11 residues. The CDR3 DNA sequence: TGTGCCAGCAGCCAAGGATGGGGGGCTTTCTTT. It translates to CASSQGWGAFF.

The V and J genes are TRBV6-1 and TRBJ1-1, with no clear D. The CDR3 is made up of 11 amino acids. The germline CDR1 and CDR2 sequences are MNHNS and SASEGT. V was trimmed by 3 bases and J by 1 base, leaving 0 bases between them. CDR3 loop: CASSENTEAFF. The CDR3 DNA is TGTGCCAGCAGTGAGAACACTGAAGCTTTCTTT.

J is TRBJ2-5 and V is TRBV28; weak D call: TRBD1 (5 bases). This CDR3 is 16 amino acids long. The V end lost 3 bases, the J end lost 1 base, and 15 bases lay between the germline ends. The germline CDR1 and CDR2 sequences are MDHEN and SYDVKM. This CDR3 reads CASSLGGASGQETQYF. The CDR3 coding sequence is TGTGCCAGCAGTTTGGGTGGGGCCTCGGGCCAAGAGACCCAGTACTTC.

The chain has TRBV6-1 and TRBJ2-3; 8 bases are shared with TRBD1. Trimming at V came to 2 bases and at J to 0 bases, leaving 4 bases not matched to a gene. Germline V lookup: CDR1 MNHNS, CDR2 SASEGT. This CDR3 is built from 16 residues. CDR3 loop: CASSERTGSSTDTQYF. The CDR3 DNA is TGTGCCAGCAGTGAACGGACAGGGTCTAGCACAGATACGCAGTATTTT.

This clone was counted once. As DNA, the CDR3 is TGCGCCAGCAGCTTGGCCGGGACTAGCTACCCCTACGAGCAGTACTTC. Protein sequence: CASSLAGTSYPYEQYF. The chain has TRBV5-1 and TRBJ2-7; TRBD2 matches 9 bases. The CDR3 has 16 amino acids. The germline CDR1 and CDR2 sequences are SGHRS and YFSETQ. The V and J ends lost 0 bases and 2 bases, in that order; junction bases with no gene match: 6.

This clone appeared once. The chain carries TRBV11-2 and TRBJ2-1, with 10 bases lining up with TRBD2. The J segment lost 8 bases and the V segment lost 1 base, leaving 11 bases of the junction unmatched. Germline lookup yields CDR1 SGHAT and CDR2 FQNNGV. The CDR3 spans 17 residues. DNA for the CDR3: TGTGCCAGCAGCTTAGTCCTAGCGGGAGTTTCTGGGTATGAGCAGTTCTTC. Amino acids: CASSLVLAGVSGYEQFF.

The chain has TRBV2 and TRBJ2-5; the D gene is possibly TRBD1 (5 bases). The J call may be in error: the DNA end matches TRBJ2-7 better. The CDR3 contains 16 residues. The germline V gene encodes CDR1 SNHLY and CDR2 FYNNEI. The CDR3: CASSEGIGAITYEQYF. CDR3 in DNA: TGTGCCAGCAGTGAAGGGATAGGGGCCATCACCTACGAGCAGTACTTC.

The genes are TRBV28 and TRBJ1-1; D is unresolved. The V end lost 5 bases, the J end lost 5 bases, and 18 bases lay between the germline ends. CDR1 and CDR2 from the germline V gene are MDHEN and SYDVKM. There are 15 residues in the CDR3. Here the CDR3 DNA reads TGTGCCAGCAGTATAAGGACTCGACCGGGAACTGAAGCTTTCTTT. It yields the protein CASSIRTRPGTEAFF. The full variable domain, with the rest looked up from reference TRBV28 and TRBJ1-1, is DVKVTQSSRYLVKRTGEKVFLECVQDMDHENMFWYRQDPGLGLRLIYFSYDVKMKEKGDIPEGYSVSREKKERFSLILESASTNQTSMYLCASSIRTRPGTEAFFGQGTRLTVV.

The V call is TRBV10-3, the J call TRBJ2-1; D is perhaps TRBD2 (5 bases). Trimming took 0 bases from V and 9 from J, leaving 24 bases between them. This CDR3 has 18 residues. CDR1 and CDR2 from the germline V gene are ENHRY and SYGVKD. CDR3 nucleotides: TGTGCCATCAGTGAGTCTAACGCGCTAGCTCAAGGCCTGGCTGAGCAGTTCTTC. Residues: CAISESNALAQGLAEQFF.

The gene calls are TRBV20-1 and TRBJ2-1, with TRBD1 matching over 7 bases. This CDR3 region has 11 residues. V lost 6 bases to trimming and J lost 11 bases; unmatched junction nucleotides: 7. Germline loops: CDR1 DFQATT, CDR2 SNEGSKA (reference sequence). CDR3 loop: CSAQGTAKQFF. The CDR3 DNA sequence: TGCAGTGCGCAAGGGACAGCAAAGCAGTTCTTC.

This clone was counted between two and nine times. The CDR3 sequence is CASSFYGGQPQHF. The CDR3 coding sequence is TGTGCCAGCAGCTTCTATGGCGGGCAGCCCCAGCATTTT. This chain joins TRBV5-6 and TRBJ1-5; no clear D. This CDR3 has 13 amino acids. Trimming stripped 2 bases from V and 7 bases from J, with 10 bases between. In germline, CDR1 is SGHDT, CDR2 YYEEEE.